These 15 T cell receptor beta chains were all obtained from the same sample, sequenced in a study of early stage breast cancer tumors. Profiled with immunoSEQ multiplex PCR; TCRdb holds only in-frame clones, not every one. There are under 45,000 clones in the sample; 74% occur only once, and over 6% lies in the top ten. Material: blood. The receptors derive from a person in their sixties or seventies with breast cancer.

The CDR3 reads CASRGGVWENSPLHF. In nucleotides, the CDR3 is TGTGCCAGCAGGGGGGGGGTTTGGGAGAATTCACCCCTCCACTTT. This chain joins TRBV7-9 and TRBJ1-6; D may be TRBD1 (5 bases). The V gene lost 6 bases and the J gene lost 7 bases, with 16 bases spanning the gap. This CDR3 is built from 15 residues. In germline, CDR1 is SEHNR, CDR2 FQNEAQ (reference sequence).

The chain combines TRBV27 with TRBJ2-7; D gene unclear. CDR1 is MNHEY and CDR2 is SMNVEV in the germline V gene (reference sequence). Trimming stripped 0 bases from V and 6 bases from J, with 12 bases between. The CDR3 length is 14 residues. The CDR3 spells CASSLSNSMGEQYF. The CDR3 DNA sequence: TGTGCCAGCAGTTTATCCAACAGTATGGGCGAGCAGTACTTC.

V is TRBV19 and J is TRBJ2-7; 9 bases are shared with TRBD2. Germline V gene data show CDR1 as LNHDA and CDR2 as SQIVND (reference sequence). The V gene end was trimmed by 2 bases and the J gene end by 5 bases; junction bases not matched to a gene: 10. This CDR3 has 16 amino acids. The CDR3 DNA is TGTGCCAGTAGTATAATAGGCGCTAGCGGGAACCACGAGCAGTACTTC. It specifies CASSIIGASGNHEQYF.

This rearrangement joins TRBV19 to TRBJ2-5, with D tentatively TRBD1 or TRBD2 (5 bases each). Trimming left V 3 bases short and J 4 bases short, with 21 bases between. The length of the CDR3 is 17 residues. Germline V gives CDR1 LNHDA, CDR2 SQIVND (reference sequence). CDR3 bases: TGTGCCAGTAGTATGGTAGTCTGGGACGAGGGTGGAGAGACCCAGTACTTC. This gives the protein CASSMVVWDEGGETQYF. Drawing the rest from reference TRBV19 and TRBJ2-5, the complete variable domain is DGGITQSPKYLFRKEGQNVTLSCEQNLNHDAMYWYRQDPGQGLRLIYYSQIVNDFQKGDIAEGYSVSREKKESFPLTVTSAQKNPTAFYLCASSMVVWDEGGETQYFGPGTRLLVL.

The chain's CDR3 is CASSRSGSLPGELFF. For the CDR3, the DNA is TGTGCCAGCAGCCGTAGCGGGAGTTTACCCGGGGAGCTGTTTTTT. This chain connects TRBV7-2 to TRBJ2-2; 9 bases map to TRBD2. Losses at the gene ends were 5 bases for V and 6 bases for J; bases not matched to a gene: 7. The CDR3 is 15 amino acids. Looked up from germline, CDR1 is SGHTA and CDR2 is FQGNSA. Combining the CDR3 with reference TRBV7-2 and TRBJ2-2 gives the whole variable domain GAGVSQSPSNKVTEKGKDVELRCDPISGHTALYWYRQSLGQGLEFLIYFQGNSAPDKSGLPSDRFSAERTGGSVSTLTIQRTQQEDSAVYLCASSRSGSLPGELFFGEGSRLTVL.

The chain couples TRBV7-9 to TRBJ1-1, with D uncertain. V shed 7 bases and J shed 0 bases, with 9 bases lying between them. The CDR3 sequence is 13 residues long. Germline V gene data show CDR1 as SEHNR and CDR2 as FQNEAQ (reference sequence). The CDR3 reads CASIRVMNTEAFF. Written as DNA, the CDR3 is TGTGCCAGCATTAGGGTCATGAACACTGAAGCTTTCTTT. The full variable domain, completed using reference TRBV7-9 and TRBJ1-1, is DTGVSQNPRHKITKRGQNVTFRCDPISEHNRLYWYRQTLGQGPEFLTYFQNEAQLEKSRLLSDRFSAERPKGSFSTLEIQRTEQGDSAMYLCASIRVMNTEAFFGQGTRLTVV.

This clone was picked up a small number of times. This chain uses TRBV28 with TRBJ1-6, with 12 positions matching TRBD1. The CDR3 consists of 21 residues. Germline V gene sequence: CDR1 MDHEN, CDR2 SYDVKM. Trimming at V came to 6 bases and at J to 4 bases, leaving 19 bases not matched to a gene. This chain's CDR3 is CASSSLGTGGLTDAYNSPLHF. The CDR3 region has the DNA TGTGCCAGCAGCTCCTTAGGGACAGGGGGCCTTACCGACGCATATAATTCACCCCTCCACTTT.

The rearrangement links TRBV28 to TRBJ1-5, with D maybe TRBD1 (5 bases). Trimming left V 3 bases short and J 16 bases short, with 16 bases between. The CDR3 consists of 12 residues. CDR1 and CDR2 (germline): MDHEN, SYDVKM. CDR3 DNA: TGTGCCAGCAGTTTGGGACCGCTGAGTAAACATTTT. Protein product: CASSLGPLSKHF.

V is TRBV7-2 and J is TRBJ1-2; TRBD1 is a possible D gene (6 bases). This CDR3 is 13 amino acids long. Germline V gene data show CDR1 as SGHTA and CDR2 as FQGNSA. V lost 4 bases and J 8 bases, leaving 14 bases between the germline ends. Here the CDR3 DNA reads TGTGCCAGCAGCTGGACAGCCCGGACGGGCTACACCTTC. It translates to CASSWTARTGYTF.

In its sample, this clone ranks as medium-sized. The genes are TRBV5-1 and TRBJ2-6, with 7 bases lining up with TRBD2. Germline V CDR1 and CDR2: SGHRS, YFSETQ. This CDR3 spans 17 amino acids. J was trimmed by 0 bases and V by 4 bases; bases with no gene match: 7. The CDR3 is CASSPGTKYSGANVLTF. The CDR3 coding sequence is TGCGCCAGCAGCCCCGGGACTAAATACTCTGGGGCCAACGTCCTGACTTTC.

This rearrangement joins TRBV19 to TRBJ1-6; 9 bases agree with TRBD1. The CDR3 has 15 amino acids. The ends lost 8 bases at V and 10 bases at J; junction bases unmatched: 12. The germline gives CDR1 LNHDA, CDR2 SQIVND (reference sequence). This CDR3 is CASALDRGYRSPLHF. Written as DNA, the CDR3 is TGTGCCAGTGCCTTAGACAGGGGGTATCGATCACCCCTCCACTTT.

This clone was detected only once. This chain links TRBV11-3 with TRBJ2-3; 11 bases are a match to TRBD1. The germline V gene encodes CDR1 SGHNT and CDR2 YENEEA. The CDR3 has 16 amino acids. The ends lost 5 bases at V and 1 base at J; junction bases unmatched: 5. CDR3 coding DNA: TGTGCCAGCAGCCCTCGGGGACAGGGGGGCACAGATACGCAGTATTTT. Translating it yields CASSPRGQGGTDTQYF.

This clone was counted a few times. This chain joins TRBV7-9 and TRBJ1-1, with 7 bases fitting TRBD1. This CDR3 comprises 12 residues. The V gene end was trimmed by 5 bases and the J gene end by 7 bases; junction bases not matched to a gene: 4. In germline, CDR1 is SEHNR, CDR2 FQNEAQ (reference sequence). In DNA, the CDR3 is TGTGCCAGCAGCCCGAGACAGGGTGAAGCTTTCTTT. Translation: CASSPRQGEAFF.

The chain couples TRBV7-2 to TRBJ1-3; D is uncertain. This CDR3 spans 16 amino acids. Germline V gene lookup returns CDR1 SGHTA and CDR2 FQGNSA. V was pared by 0 bases and J by 4 bases, with 13 bases between. The CDR3, as DNA: TGTGCCAGCAGCTTAGCCTGGGCCAGAGTGGGAAACACCATATATTTT. Protein sequence: CASSLAWARVGNTIYF.

This clone was recorded only once. The rearrangement joins TRBV5-6 to TRBJ2-4; 9 bases agree with TRBD2. J was trimmed by 8 bases and V by 4 bases; bases with no gene match: 7. Germline loops: CDR1 SGHDT, CDR2 YYEEEE. CDR3 size: 14 residues. CDR3 amino acids: CASSAGLAGDIQYF. The CDR3 DNA reads as TGTGCCAGCAGCGCGGGACTAGCCGGAGACATTCAGTACTTC.